This T cell receptor beta chain stems from a study of shared clonotypes between healthy human individuals. Germline V gene data show CDR1 as SGDLS and CDR2 as YYNGEE. The CDR3 is 15 amino acids. Trimming removed 2 bases from V and 0 bases from J, with 6 bases in between. To note about this clone: Other DNA sequences in this specimen translate into the identical CDR3.

In replicate PCRs of sorted subsets, about 220 ng DNA, approximately 32,000 T cell genomes, was used. The data were produced by immunoSEQ multiplex PCR, yet TCRdb's version contains in-frame clones alone and is incomplete. Of about a million clones in the sample, 65% to 75% were seen once. This clonotype was obtained from a young man in good health. Sequencing input: memory CD4+ T cells sorted from blood. Subset noted: CD45RA-negative fraction. The chain links TRBV9 to TRBJ1-6; D unclear. This CDR3 reads CASSVGSSYNSPLHF. The CDR3 coding sequence is TGTGCCAGCAGCGTGGGGAGCTCCTATAATTCACCCCTCCACTTT.